Only a few counts were recorded for the clone carrying this TCR beta chain. This sample was taken from a study of cytomegalovirus exposure and HLA in healthy donors. Between the trimmed V and J ends, which lost 4 bases and 1 base, there was a span of 14 bases. This CDR3 spans 15 amino acids. CDR1 is MNHNS and CDR2 is SASEGT in the germline V gene. PCR involved 60 Vbeta and 13 Jbeta primers. Repertoires were generated with immunoSEQ multiplex PCR, while TCRdb's copy carries only in-frame clones and drops some. The sample gives some 120,000 clones, roughly two thirds of which show up once; 1.5% to 2% is in the top ten.

This chain joins TRBV6-1 and TRBJ2-7; weak D call: TRBD2 (5 bases). This TCR was sampled from a man aged 30 to 45 in good health and CMV-seropositive. Sequenced sample: PBMCs. The CDR3 sequence: CASSAGPGLSYEQYF. CDR3 sequence (DNA): TGTGCCAGCAGTGCGGGCCCAGGACTTTCCTACGAGCAGTACTTC.